This T cell receptor (beta chain) was obtained from a study of regulatory T cells in long-lasting Graves disease. iRepertoire HTBI primers and Arm-PCR of CDR3 regions built TCR beta libraries. TCRdb called the multiplex PCR reads again in MiXCR, with one record for every CDR3 protein. The sample lists roughly 400,000 distinct CDR3 sequences, roughly 21% occurring once. Germline loops: CDR1 SGHAT, CDR2 FQNNGV. V was clipped by 2 bases and J by 5 bases, with 18 bases between them. CDR3 length: 17 residues. Time point: persistent/refractory GD, antithyroid drugs over 5 years with positive TRAb. PBMC RNA served as the TCR library source. This clonotype came up many times.

The TCR comes from a female donor with Graves disease. The sample in question was peripheral blood mononuclear cells (PBMCs), obtained when the disease was refractory, from a patient treated with antithyroid drugs. This chain connects TRBV11-2 to TRBJ2-2; D possibly corresponds to TRBD2 (6 bases). The CDR3 region is CASSLFWGGRLTGELFF. For the CDR3, the DNA is TGTGCCAGCAGCTTATTCTGGGGAGGCCGGCTTACCGGGGAGCTGTTTTTT.